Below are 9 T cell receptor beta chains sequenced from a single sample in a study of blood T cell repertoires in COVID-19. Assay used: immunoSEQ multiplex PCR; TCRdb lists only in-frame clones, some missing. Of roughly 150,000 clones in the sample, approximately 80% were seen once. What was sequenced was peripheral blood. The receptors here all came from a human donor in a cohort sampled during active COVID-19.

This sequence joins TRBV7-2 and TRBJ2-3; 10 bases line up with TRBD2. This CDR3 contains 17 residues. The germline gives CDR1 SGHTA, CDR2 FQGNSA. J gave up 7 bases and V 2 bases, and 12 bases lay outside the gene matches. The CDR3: CASSLRESSGGTYTQYF. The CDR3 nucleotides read TGTGCCAGCAGCTTAAGGGAGTCTAGCGGGGGAACCTATACGCAGTATTTT.

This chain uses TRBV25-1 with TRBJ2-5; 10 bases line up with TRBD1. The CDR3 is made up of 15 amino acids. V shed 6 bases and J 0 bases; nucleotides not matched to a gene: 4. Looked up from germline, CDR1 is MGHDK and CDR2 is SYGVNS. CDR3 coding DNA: TGTGCCAGCAGCGCGGGACAGGGGTACCAAGAGACCCAGTACTTC. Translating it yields CASSAGQGYQETQYF.

The CDR3 coding sequence is TGTGCCTGGAAATGGACAGGGAATGGCTACACCTTC. Encoded protein: CAWKWTGNGYTF. The J gene is TRBJ1-2, the V gene TRBV30, with 8 bases matching TRBD1. V lost 4 bases to trimming and J lost 6 bases; unmatched junction nucleotides: 4. CDR3 length equals 12 residues. The V gene's germline CDR1 is GTSNPN and CDR2 SVGIG (reference sequence).

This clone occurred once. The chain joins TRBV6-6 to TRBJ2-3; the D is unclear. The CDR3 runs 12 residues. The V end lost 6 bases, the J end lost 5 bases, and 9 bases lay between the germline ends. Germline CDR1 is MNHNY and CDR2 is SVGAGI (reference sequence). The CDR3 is CASRPRGDTQYF. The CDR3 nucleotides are TGTGCCAGCAGACCCCGAGGAGATACGCAGTATTTT.

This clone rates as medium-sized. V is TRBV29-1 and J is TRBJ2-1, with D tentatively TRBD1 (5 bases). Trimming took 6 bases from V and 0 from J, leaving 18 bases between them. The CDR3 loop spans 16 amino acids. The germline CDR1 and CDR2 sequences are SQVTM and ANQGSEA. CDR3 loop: CSVDGLTGRSYNEQFF. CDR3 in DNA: TGCAGCGTCGACGGGCTAACAGGTCGCTCCTACAATGAGCAGTTCTTC.

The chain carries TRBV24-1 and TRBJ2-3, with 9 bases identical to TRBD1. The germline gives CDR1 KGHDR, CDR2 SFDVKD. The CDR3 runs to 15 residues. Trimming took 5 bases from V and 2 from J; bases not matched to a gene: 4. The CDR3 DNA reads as TGTGCCACCAGTGTTGGGACAGGGTACACAGATACGCAGTATTTT. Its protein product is CATSVGTGYTDTQYF.

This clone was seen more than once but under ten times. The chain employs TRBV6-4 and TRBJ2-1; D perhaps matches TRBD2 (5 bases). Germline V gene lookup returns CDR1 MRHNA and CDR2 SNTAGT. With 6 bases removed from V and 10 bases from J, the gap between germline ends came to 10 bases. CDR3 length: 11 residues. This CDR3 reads CASRGLGEQFF. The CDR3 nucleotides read TGTGCCAGCAGAGGACTGGGAGAGCAGTTCTTC.

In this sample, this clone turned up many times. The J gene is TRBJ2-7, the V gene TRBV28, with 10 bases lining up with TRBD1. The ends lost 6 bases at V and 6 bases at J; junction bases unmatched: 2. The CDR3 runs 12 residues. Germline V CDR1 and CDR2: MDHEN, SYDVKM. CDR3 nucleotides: TGTGCCAGCAGATGGACAGGGGGCGAGCAGTACTTC. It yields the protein CASRWTGGEQYF.

The DNA of the CDR3 is TGTGCCAGCAGTTCCGGCCCGGGGGGTTCCTCCTACGAGCAGTACTTC. This codes for CASSSGPGGSSYEQYF. The chain links TRBV28 to TRBJ2-7, with 7 bases matching TRBD2. The CDR3 sequence is 16 residues long. V lost 4 bases, J lost 0 bases, and 9 bases stayed unmatched. Germline lookup yields CDR1 MDHEN and CDR2 SYDVKM.